This entry features one TCR beta chain sequence. This sample was included in a study of OX40 agonist ivuxolimab in advanced cancers. Turning to the study itself: The drug used for patients, ivuxolimab, was an agonistic anti-OX40 (CD134) antibody. Anti-PD-1, anti-PD-L1 or anti-CTLA-4 therapy given earlier was allowed, and 40% had some. Cohort: about 80% men, mean age roughly 60, aged about 20 to 90.

The timepoints at which blood was sampled were baseline, cycle 4 day 1, and cycle 7 day 1. TCRdb's table, derived via immunoSEQ multiplex PCR, lists solely in-frame clones and lacks some. Of some 45,000 clones in the sample, 80% to 90% were seen once. V was pared by 7 bases and J by 3 bases, with 7 bases of the junction left unmatched. The CDR3 contains 16 residues. Germline V CDR1 and CDR2: SNHLY, FYNNEI. The V call is TRBV2, the J call TRBJ2-5; 14 nucleotides agree with TRBD2. The material was CD4+ or CD8+ T cells sorted from blood, obtained in a trial of the OX40 agonist ivuxolimab. This TCR was recovered from an adult with an advanced solid tumor such as melanoma, head and neck, liver or kidney cancer. The CDR3: CASTRRTSGGKETQYF. CDR3 DNA: TGTGCCAGCACCCGCCGGACTAGCGGGGGGAAAGAGACCCAGTACTTC.